A single sample is the source of the 32 T cell receptor beta chains below, sequenced in a study of PD-1 blockade in classical Hodgkin lymphoma. Here immunoSEQ multiplex PCR was the method, and the copy in TCRdb shows in-frame clones only, minus some. The data hold tens of thousands of clones, with nearly 90% observed a single time. All the patients suffered relapse after autologous stem cell transplantation, and brentuximab vedotin exposure differed. The material sequenced was peripheral blood mononuclear cells (PBMCs), taken before the second cycle of nivolumab. The receptors were sampled from a human donor with classical Hodgkin lymphoma.

This clone was recorded once. The V and J genes are TRBV7-2 and TRBJ1-1; TRBD1 might be the D (6 bases). The germline V gene has CDR1 SGHTA and CDR2 FQGNSA. This CDR3 region has 15 residues. V was clipped by 4 bases and J by 5 bases, with 17 bases between them. The CDR3 nucleotides read TGTGCCAGCAGCTCCCGGGACGGTCAGGGGACTGAAGCTTTCTTT. This gives the protein CASSSRDGQGTEAFF.

The chain recombines TRBV18 with TRBJ2-3; D is uncertain. The CDR3 totals 15 residues. V lost 3 bases and J lost 1, with 11 bases in between. Germline V gene data show CDR1 as KGHSH and CDR2 as LQKENI. CDR3 sequence: CASSPPGQRTDTQYF. The CDR3 nucleotides read TGTGCCAGCTCACCCCCCGGGCAGCGCACAGATACGCAGTATTTT. Together with reference TRBV18 and TRBJ2-3, the CDR3 gives the full variable domain: NAGVMQNPRHLVRRRGQEARLRCSPMKGHSHVYWYRQLPEEGLKFMVYLQKENIIDESGMPKERFSAEFPKEGPSILRIQQVVRGDSAAYFCASSPPGQRTDTQYFGPGTRLTVL.

The genes are TRBV5-8 and TRBJ1-4; 8 positions match TRBD1. The trim removed 1 base at V and 8 bases at J, leaving 10 bases unmatched. The CDR3 length is 16 residues. Germline CDR1 is SGHTS and CDR2 is YDEGEE. The CDR3 is CASSLPQDRVGEKLFF. As DNA, the CDR3 is TGTGCCAGCAGCTTGCCCCAGGACAGGGTTGGGGAAAAACTGTTTTTT.

This clone was seen a few times. The chain carries TRBV28 and TRBJ1-6, with a tentative D call TRBD1 (6 bases). This CDR3 comprises 12 residues. With 3 bases removed from V and 15 bases from J, the gap between germline ends came to 12 bases. Germline CDR1 reads MDHEN; CDR2 reads SYDVKM. CDR3 protein: CASSLGGMGLHF. The CDR3 DNA is TGTGCCAGCAGTTTGGGGGGCATGGGCCTCCACTTT.

V usage is TRBV6-5 and J usage is TRBJ2-1; no firm D call. CDR1 and CDR2 (germline): MNHEY, SVGAGI. The CDR3 spans 14 residues. The V end was cut by 2 bases, the J end by 2 bases, with 7 bases between. The CDR3 DNA is TGTGCCAGCAGTTACATGGGTGCCTACAATGAGCAGTTCTTC. Translation: CASSYMGAYNEQFF.

The rearrangement uses TRBV18 and TRBJ2-7, with 10 bases lining up with TRBD2. With V trimmed by 5 bases and J by 5 bases, 6 bases remained unmatched. This CDR3 has 14 residues. The germline gives CDR1 KGHSH, CDR2 LQKENI. CDR3 region: CASSSLAGADEQYF. Written as DNA, the CDR3 is TGTGCCAGCTCATCTCTAGCGGGAGCCGACGAGCAGTACTTC.

This rearrangement joins TRBV5-5 to TRBJ1-5; 7 positions agree with TRBD1. Germline lookup yields CDR1 SGHKS and CDR2 YYEKEE (reference sequence). The CDR3 sequence is 14 residues long. The trim removed 1 base at V and 4 bases at J, leaving 2 bases unmatched. DNA of the CDR3: TGTGCCAGCAGCTTGTGGACAGGAAATCAGCCCCAGCATTTT. Its protein product is CASSLWTGNQPQHF.

This rearrangement joins TRBV27 to TRBJ2-6, with a tentative D call TRBD1 (5 bases). The CDR3 contains 15 residues. Trimming stripped 8 bases from V and 0 bases from J, with 11 bases between. The germline gives CDR1 MNHEY, CDR2 SMNVEV (reference sequence). CDR3: CASGAGVSGANVLTF. The CDR3 region has the DNA TGTGCCAGCGGGGCTGGAGTCTCTGGGGCCAACGTCCTGACTTTC.

V gene TRBV27 combines with J gene TRBJ2-7; D not certain. Germline lookup yields CDR1 MNHEY and CDR2 SMNVEV (reference sequence). There are 11 residues in the CDR3. V lost 5 bases to trimming and J lost 4 bases, with 6 bases between them. The CDR3 sequence: CASSHGYEQYF. Written as DNA, the CDR3 is TGTGCCAGCAGTCATGGGTACGAGCAGTACTTC.

This chain uses TRBV10-1 with TRBJ2-7; no definite D call. This CDR3 comprises 17 residues. Trimming pared 0 bases from V and 1 base from J, leaving 16 bases between. Germline V lookup: CDR1 WNHNN, CDR2 SYGVQD (reference sequence). CDR3 sequence (DNA): TGCGCCAGCAGTGAGTCGATCTTTGGGGAAACTTCCTACGAGCAGTACTTC. Encoded protein: CASSESIFGETSYEQYF.

This chain connects TRBV10-3 to TRBJ2-3, with a tentative D call TRBD2 (6 bases). The CDR3 length is 13 residues. V was trimmed by 8 bases and J by 6 bases, leaving 15 bases between them. Germline V gene data show CDR1 as ENHRY and CDR2 as SYGVKD. CDR3 in DNA: TGTGCCATCGGTTCGGGGGAGATCGATACGCAGTATTTT. Translation: CAIGSGEIDTQYF.

This chain links TRBV28 with TRBJ2-7; D is ambiguous. The CDR3 is 13 amino acids. The germline V gene has CDR1 MDHEN and CDR2 SYDVKM. V was clipped by 7 bases and J by 3 bases, with 13 bases between them. The CDR3: CASTLGPYYEQYF. For the CDR3, the DNA is TGTGCCAGCACCTTAGGACCCTACTACGAGCAGTACTTC.

The chain combines TRBV7-9 with TRBJ2-5; D may be TRBD1 (5 bases). This CDR3 region has 14 residues. The V gene lost 1 base and the J gene lost 1 base, with 7 bases spanning the gap. Germline CDR1 and CDR2: SEHNR and FQNEAQ (reference sequence). The chain's CDR3 is CASSLEGIQETQYF. The CDR3 DNA reads TGTGCCAGCAGCTTAGAGGGGATCCAAGAGACCCAGTACTTC.

This clone showed up just a few times. The rearrangement uses TRBV2 and TRBJ2-1; D is possibly TRBD2 (5 bases). Trimming cost V 7 bases and J 0 bases, with 10 bases left between them. Per the germline V gene, CDR1 is SNHLY and CDR2 is FYNNEI. This CDR3 is 14 amino acids long. This CDR3 reads CASILASSYNEQFF. DNA for the CDR3: TGTGCCAGCATTTTAGCGAGCTCCTACAATGAGCAGTTCTTC.

The chain has TRBV15 and TRBJ2-7; the D is unclear. In germline, CDR1 is LNHNV, CDR2 YYDKDF (reference sequence). Trimming left V 4 bases short and J 4 bases short, with 8 bases between. The CDR3 covers 12 residues. This CDR3 is CATSIGSYEQYF. The CDR3 nucleotides read TGTGCCACCAGCATAGGTAGTTACGAGCAGTACTTC. Filled out from reference TRBV15 and TRBJ2-7, the complete variable domain reads DAMVIQNPRYQVTQFGKPVTLSCSQTLNHNVMYWYQQKSSQAPKLLFHYYDKDFNNEADTPDNFQSRRPNTSFCFLDIRSPGLGDTAMYLCATSIGSYEQYFGPGTRLTVT.

This chain connects TRBV30 to TRBJ2-3; a possible D gene is TRBD1 (5 bases). The CDR3 length is 15 residues. Deletions cut 4 bases from V and 2 bases from J, with 16 bases between. From germline, CDR1 is GTSNPN and CDR2 SVGIG (reference sequence). For the CDR3, the DNA is TGTGCCTGGACTCTCCAGGGTGGGTTCACAGATACGCAGTATTTT. Translation: CAWTLQGGFTDTQYF.

This chain uses TRBV11-2 with TRBJ2-7; 9 bases line up with TRBD1. Per germline, CDR1 SGHAT and CDR2 FQNNGV. The length of the CDR3 is 12 residues. CDR3 in DNA: TGTTTTCGGACAGGGGTTAGCTACGAGCAGTACTTC. Its translation: CFRTGVSYEQYF.

With respect to this clone: Sequence at one end of the junction differs from germline and may be a read error. This chain joins TRBV19 and TRBJ2-2, with unresolved D. This CDR3 spans 15 amino acids. Germline CDR1 reads LNHDA; CDR2 reads SQIVND (reference sequence). The CDR3 nucleotides read TGTGCCAGTAGTTTAGACTCCGCGAACACCGGGGAGCTGTTTTTT. It encodes CASSLDSANTGELFF.

This clone was recorded only once. The chain uses TRBV2 and TRBJ2-7; D gene uncertain. The CDR3 runs 13 residues. CDR1 SNHLY and CDR2 FYNNEI come from the germline V gene. The V end lost 4 bases, the J end lost 5 bases, and 12 bases lay between the germline ends. CDR3 DNA sequence: TGTGCCAGCAGTGGGCCTAACAGTAACGAGCAGTACTTC. It encodes CASSGPNSNEQYF.

V usage is TRBV6-6 and J usage is TRBJ1-5, with D perhaps TRBD1 (5 bases). V gave up 8 bases and J gave up 0 bases, with 8 bases separating them. CDR3 length: 13 residues. In germline, CDR1 is MNHNY, CDR2 SVGAGI (reference sequence). The chain's CDR3 is CASLGDSNQPQHF. The DNA for the CDR3 is TGTGCCAGCTTAGGGGATAGCAATCAGCCCCAGCATTTT.

The CDR3 is CASSLGSGPAYEQYF. The CDR3 region has the DNA TGTGCCAGCAGTTTAGGAAGCGGACCAGCCTACGAGCAGTACTTC. The chain recombines TRBV27 with TRBJ2-7, with a tentative D call TRBD2 (5 bases). The germline CDR1 and CDR2 sequences are MNHEY and SMNVEV (reference sequence). The CDR3 runs to 15 residues. Deletions cut 2 bases from V and 2 bases from J, with 13 bases between.

The V call is TRBV5-1, the J call TRBJ2-1; perhaps TRBD2 as D (6 bases). The CDR3 has 15 amino acids. Germline CDR1 is SGHRS and CDR2 is YFSETQ. Trimming pared 2 bases from V and 7 bases from J, leaving 16 bases between. CDR3 sequence reads: CASSFGGAGMNEQFF. CDR3 bases: TGCGCCAGCAGCTTCGGCGGGGCGGGCATGAATGAGCAGTTCTTC.

CDR3 protein: CASSISTDTQYF. CDR3 in DNA: TGCGCCAGCAGCATAAGTACAGATACGCAGTATTTT. The gene calls are TRBV5-1 and TRBJ2-3, with D hard to call. CDR3 length: 12 amino acids. Trimming removed 4 bases from V and 3 bases from J, with 6 bases in between. Germline V gene sequence: CDR1 SGHRS, CDR2 YFSETQ.

The gene calls are TRBV28 and TRBJ1-2, with a possible D match to TRBD1 (5 bases). Trimming left V 3 bases short and J 2 bases short, with 7 bases between. CDR3 size: 13 residues. Germline CDR1 MDHEN, CDR2 SYDVKM. CDR3 sequence: CASSFRENYGYTF. The DNA of the CDR3 is TGTGCCAGCAGTTTCAGGGAAAACTATGGCTACACCTTC.

The rearrangement uses TRBV14 and TRBJ1-4, with 7 bases matching TRBD1. CDR3 length: 14 residues. V gave up 4 bases and J gave up 6 bases; unmatched junction bases: 5. Germline V gene data show CDR1 as SGHDN and CDR2 as FVKESK. CDR3: CASSPRDSYEKLFF. DNA for the CDR3: TGTGCCAGCAGCCCCCGGGACAGCTATGAAAAACTGTTTTTT.

This clone has only one observation. The rearrangement links TRBV10-3 to TRBJ2-2, with TRBD2 matching over 9 bases. The length of the CDR3 is 22 residues. CDR1 is ENHRY, CDR2 SYGVKD, per germline. V shed 0 bases, J shed 3 bases, and the junction held 20 bases outside the gene matches. As DNA, the CDR3 is TGTGCCATCAGTGAGTCATCCGGGACAGAATCGAGCGGGAGGCTCGACACCGGGGAGCTGTTTTTT. It specifies CAISESSGTESSGRLDTGELFF.

In this sample, this clone turned up a few times. The V call is TRBV19, the J call TRBJ2-7, with D tentatively TRBD2 (5 bases). CDR1 LNHDA and CDR2 SQIVND come from the germline V gene (reference sequence). The V end was cut by 3 bases, the J end by 6 bases, with 12 bases between. This CDR3 has 13 amino acids. The CDR3 DNA follows: TGTGCCAGTAGTATCGCGGGTTGGGGCGAGCAGTACTTC. Protein product: CASSIAGWGEQYF. The whole variable domain, filled in from reference TRBV19 and TRBJ2-7, reads DGGITQSPKYLFRKEGQNVTLSCEQNLNHDAMYWYRQDPGQGLRLIYYSQIVNDFQKGDIAEGYSVSREKKESFPLTVTSAQKNPTAFYLCASSIAGWGEQYFGPGTRLTVT.

This clone was seen many times. The chain combines TRBV15 with TRBJ1-4; no definite D call. Between the trimmed V and J ends, which lost 8 bases and 0 bases, there was a span of 10 bases. CDR1 is LNHNV and CDR2 is YYDKDF in the germline V gene (reference sequence). The CDR3 covers 14 residues. The CDR3 coding sequence is TGTGCCACCGGACCCCTTGCAACTAATGAAAAACTGTTTTTT. This gives the protein CATGPLATNEKLFF.

The chain has TRBV12-5 and TRBJ2-2, with D possibly matching TRBD2 (7 bases). CDR1 LGHNT and CDR2 FRNRAP come from the germline V gene. The CDR3 consists of 16 residues. V lost 0 bases, J lost 3 bases, and 11 bases lay in between. CDR3 nucleotides: TGTGCTAGTGGTTTGGTAATAGGGGGGGACACCGGGGAGCTGTTTTTT. Its translation is CASGLVIGGDTGELFF.

The V and J genes are TRBV5-5 and TRBJ1-1, with D perhaps matching TRBD1 (6 bases). Germline lookup yields CDR1 SGHKS and CDR2 YYEKEE (reference sequence). V was pared by 4 bases and J by 1 base, with 11 bases between. CDR3 size: 14 residues. The CDR3 loop reads CASSGGHWNTEAFF. For the CDR3, the DNA is TGTGCCAGCAGCGGGGGACATTGGAACACTGAAGCTTTCTTT.

The chain employs TRBV15 and TRBJ1-1; TRBD1 is a possible D gene (6 bases). Trimming removed 0 bases from V and 5 bases from J, with 13 bases in between. The CDR3 loop spans 15 amino acids. Per germline, CDR1 LNHNV and CDR2 YYDKDF (reference sequence). CDR3 sequence reads: CATSRDEDGQTEAFF. Here the CDR3 DNA reads TGTGCCACCAGCAGAGATGAAGACGGACAGACTGAAGCTTTCTTT.

The chain links TRBV9 to TRBJ1-6, with 8 bases matching TRBD1. Germline lookup yields CDR1 SGDLS and CDR2 YYNGEE. The CDR3 covers 14 residues. The V gene end was trimmed by 0 bases and the J gene end by 7 bases; junction bases not matched to a gene: 0. CDR3 DNA: TGTGCCAGCAGCGTAGGACAGGGGAATTCACCCCTCCACTTT. Translated: CASSVGQGNSPLHF.